A selection of T cell receptor beta chains follows, all from one sample in a study of blood T cell repertoires in COVID-19. Method: immunoSEQ multiplex PCR; TCRdb's copy keeps in-frame clones and lacks some. The sample comprises some 270,000 clones, approximately 90% of which are singletons, and over 4% rests with the top ten. The specimen sequenced was PBMCs or T cells enriched from blood (not recorded which). Receptors originate from a young woman with acute COVID-19. CDR3s leave out the opening cysteine and the closing phenylalanine or tryptophan.

V gene	J gene	CDR3 protein
TRBV19	TRBJ2-2	ASSMTLGPGELF
TRBV6-5	TRBJ2-7	ASSRNGDYSYEQY
TRBV5-1	TRBJ2-7	ASSLDGLAGAYEQY
TRBV11-3	TRBJ2-1	ASSQSSGTSGSSYNEQF
TRBV9	TRBJ1-1	ASSDTGGASDTEAF
TRBV12-2	TRBJ1-5	AGPQENDSNQPQH
TRBV11-2	TRBJ1-1	ASSLGTGTMNTEAF
TRBV28	TRBJ1-1	ASTLQGAGEAF
TRBV15	TRBJ1-5	ATSREGGGNQPQH
TRBV6-5	TRBJ2-5	ASSLYRAAETQY
TRBV28	TRBJ2-7	ASSLSGGGNYEQY
TRBV7-6	TRBJ2-1	ASSLEGRTLALSSYNEQF
TRBV30	TRBJ2-1	AWSMNRGEQF
TRBV5-1	TRBJ1-4	ASAIAENQKLF
TRBV5-1	TRBJ1-4	ASSLDAGGPLGGEKLF
TRBV6-1	TRBJ2-3	ASSETSGGQSDTQY
TRBV4-1	TRBJ2-7	ASSLEQGPYEQY
TRBV3-1/TRBV3-2	TRBJ2-7	ASSQEGQGLYEQY
TRBV4-2	TRBJ1-1	ASSQDRWYTEAF
TRBV6-5	TRBJ2-3	ASSQIAGSDTQY
TRBV15	TRBJ1-5	ATSRDSKWTGNQPQH
TRBV27	TRBJ2-7	ASSTSGSSYEQY
TRBV18	TRBJ2-7	ASSPPGQGGTAGYEQY
TRBV18	TRBJ2-5	ASSIQAEGETQY
TRBV6-5	TRBJ1-3	ASSYDGVLGNTIY
TRBV4-1	TRBJ1-1	ASSRRRGTEAF
TRBV27	TRBJ2-1	ASSIGRANEQF
TRBV18	TRBJ2-7	ASSEGQNYEQY
TRBV5-1	TRBJ2-2	ASSLGLTNTGELF
TRBV4-2	TRBJ2-7	ASSQDLAGGEQY
TRBV6-1	TRBJ1-1	ASSESWSLGLGNTEAF
TRBV2	TRBJ2-2	ASSKSGGPNTGELF
TRBV28	TRBJ1-1	ASSLVSNTEAF
TRBV5-1	TRBJ2-3	ASSPDETGITDTQY
TRBV18	TRBJ1-1	ASSPPSVNTEAF
TRBV2	TRBJ1-5	ASSGTLNRGVEPQH
TRBV28	TRBJ2-7	ASSFVAGATTYEQY
TRBV2	TRBJ1-6	ASSGQKNYNSPLH
TRBV4-1	TRBJ1-1	ASSRTVNTEAF
TRBV3-1/TRBV3-2	TRBJ1-1	ASSQGGGTTEAF
TRBV4-1	TRBJ2-2	ASSQEGHNTGELF
TRBV5-1	TRBJ2-3	ASSSGQGWTDTQY
TRBV20-1	TRBJ1-1	SSLMNTEAF
TRBV14	TRBJ2-7	ASSQVAGGHEQY
TRBV18	TRBJ2-5	ASSPTGTPTGETQY
TRBV6-5	TRBJ2-1	ASSSEFGRVHEQF
TRBV6-2/TRBV6-3	TRBJ2-3	ASSYFGTRVSDTQY